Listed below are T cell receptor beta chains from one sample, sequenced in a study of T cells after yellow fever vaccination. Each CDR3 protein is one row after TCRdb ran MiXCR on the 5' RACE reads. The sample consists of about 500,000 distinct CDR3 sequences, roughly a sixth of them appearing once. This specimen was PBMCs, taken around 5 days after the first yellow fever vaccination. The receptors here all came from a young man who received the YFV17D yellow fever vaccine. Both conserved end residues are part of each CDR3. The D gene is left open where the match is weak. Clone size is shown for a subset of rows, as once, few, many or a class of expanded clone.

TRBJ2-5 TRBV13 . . CASSPRVLWYETQYF TGTGCCAGCAGCCCTAGGGTCCTATGGTATGAGACCCAGTACTTC
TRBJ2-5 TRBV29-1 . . CSAEGHDQETQYF TGCAGCGCGGAGGGACATGATCAAGAGACCCAGTACTTC
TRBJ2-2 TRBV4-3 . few CASSRGWATNTGELFF TGCGCCAGCAGCCGAGGTTGGGCCACGAACACCGGGGAGCTGTTTTTT
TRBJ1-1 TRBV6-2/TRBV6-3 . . CASSSTGTEAFF TGTGCCAGCAGTTCGACGGGCACTGAAGCTTTCTTT
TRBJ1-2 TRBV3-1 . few CASSLNRDGWSYTF TGTGCCAGCAGCCTTAACAGGGACGGATGGAGCTACACCTTC
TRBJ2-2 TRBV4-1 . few CASSRQRVASETGELFF TGCGCCAGCAGCCGCCAGCGGGTGGCTAGCGAAACCGGGGAGCTGTTTTTT
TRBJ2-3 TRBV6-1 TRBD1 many CASSERQGPSTDTQYF TGTGCCAGCAGTGAAAGACAGGGACCGTCCACAGATACGCAGTATTTT
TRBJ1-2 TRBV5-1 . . CASSLGGVDGYTF TGCGCCAGCAGCTTGGGCGGGGTTGATGGCTACACCTTC
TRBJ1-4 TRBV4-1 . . CASSQEPGPPQGLFF TGCGCCAGCAGCCAAGAGCCGGGACCCCCGCAAGGACTGTTTTTT
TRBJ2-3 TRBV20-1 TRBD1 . CSARDKDRGRDTQYF TGCAGTGCTAGAGATAAAGACAGGGGGAGAGATACGCAGTATTTT
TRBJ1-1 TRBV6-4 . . CASSENTGGMVAFF TGTGCCAGCAGTGAAAACACCGGTGGCATGGTAGCTTTCTTT
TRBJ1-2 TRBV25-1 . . CASSEFPTGLRGYTF TGTGCCAGCAGTGAATTCCCTACAGGGCTTCGCGGCTACACCTTC
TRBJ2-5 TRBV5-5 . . CASSLGQPKETQYF TGTGCCAGCAGCTTGGGACAACCAAAAGAGACCCAGTACTTC
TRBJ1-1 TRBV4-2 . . CASSQDIREEAFF TGTGCCAGCAGCCAAGATATTAGAGAAGAAGCTTTCTTT
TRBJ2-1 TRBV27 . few CASSPTQGGTEQFF TGTGCCAGCAGTCCAACCCAGGGGGGGACTGAGCAGTTCTTC
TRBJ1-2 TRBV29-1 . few CSVVYPGLYGYTF TGCAGCGTTGTTTATCCAGGCCTCTATGGCTACACCTTC
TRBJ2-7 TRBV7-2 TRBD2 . CASSLASGGSSYEQYF TGTGCCAGCAGCTTGGCTAGCGGAGGAAGCTCCTACGAGCAGTACTTC
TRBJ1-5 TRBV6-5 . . CASSYSWNQPQHF TGTGCCAGCAGTTACTCTTGGAATCAGCCCCAGCATTTT
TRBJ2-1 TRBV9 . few CASSGGPRYNEQFF TGTGCCAGCAGCGGGGGTCCACGTTACAATGAGCAGTTCTTC
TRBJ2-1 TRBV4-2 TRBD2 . CASIRVKRGGLSYNEQFF TGTGCCAGCATCCGGGTTAAGCGGGGGGGCCTCTCCTACAATGAGCAGTTCTTC
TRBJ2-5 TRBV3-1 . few CASSRYVDRETQYF TGTGCCAGCAGCCGTTACGTGGACCGGGAGACCCAGTACTTC
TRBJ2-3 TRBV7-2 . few CASSLDEPLGGTQYF TGTGCCAGCAGCTTAGATGAGCCCTTAGGGGGTACGCAGTATTTT
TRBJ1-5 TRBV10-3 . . CATQQGKGQPQHF TGTGCCACCCAACAGGGTAAGGGTCAGCCCCAGCATTTT
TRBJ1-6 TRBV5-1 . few CASSLFADDSPLHF TGCGCCAGCAGCTTGTTCGCAGACGATTCACCCCTCCACTTT
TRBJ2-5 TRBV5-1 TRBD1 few CASSAGTGLETQYF TGCGCCAGCAGCGCGGGGACAGGGTTAGAGACCCAGTACTTC
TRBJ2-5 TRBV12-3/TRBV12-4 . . CASMVGPQETQYF TGTGCCAGCATGGTGGGCCCACAAGAGACCCAGTACTTC
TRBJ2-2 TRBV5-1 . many CASGRDGNTGELFF TGCGCCAGTGGCCGGGACGGGAACACCGGGGAGCTGTTTTTT
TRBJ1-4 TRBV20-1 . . CSARSATADEKLFF TGCAGTGCTAGATCGGCCACAGCGGATGAAAAACTGTTTTTT
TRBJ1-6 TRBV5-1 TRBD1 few CASTGDRPRSPLHF TGCGCCAGCACCGGGGACAGGCCACGATCACCCCTCCACTTT
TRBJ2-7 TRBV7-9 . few CASSVGGGLVYEQYF TGTGCCAGCAGCGTGGGGGGGGGCCTCGTCTACGAGCAGTACTTC
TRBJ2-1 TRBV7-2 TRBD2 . CASSWTSGGGDEQFF TGTGCCAGCAGCTGGACTAGCGGGGGGGGGGATGAGCAGTTCTTC
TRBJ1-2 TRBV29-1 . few CSVESGGDYGYTF TGCAGCGTTGAGTCGGGGGGCGACTATGGCTACACCTTC